This T cell receptor (beta chain) was profiled in a study of cytomegalovirus exposure and HLA in healthy donors. PCR employed 60 Vbeta and 13 Jbeta primers. Clones were sequenced by immunoSEQ multiplex PCR, and TCRdb holds only the in-frame ones, with some missing. The sample contains 110,000 or so clones, around three quarters of which appear only once. The study, taken as a whole, reports: Within a later analysis, the majority of CMV-associated TCR beta chains appeared HLA-restricted. There were some V segments, including TRBV6-2 and TRBV6-3, excluded as indistinguishable.

Germline CDR1 is MGHRA and CDR2 is YSYEKL. The CDR3 consists of 18 residues. V was pared by 3 bases and J by 12 bases, with 30 bases between. For this clone: Its specificity is not known.

The gene calls are TRBV4-1 and TRBJ2-1, with D maybe TRBD2 (5 bases). The sequence derives from a man aged 35 to 55 in good health and CMV-seropositive. Sample: PBMCs. The chain's CDR3 is CASSQREAGSSYTRGQFF. CDR3 nucleotide sequence: TGCGCCAGCAGCCAGAGAGAGGCGGGTAGCTCCTACACCCGCGGGCAGTTCTTC.